The rows below give T cell receptor beta chains drawn from one sample of a study of blood T cell repertoires in COVID-19. The repertoire was sequenced with immunoSEQ multiplex PCR; TCRdb's copy has only in-frame clones and lacks some. The data contain about 120,000 clones, about 87% of them seen just once; the ten biggest clones take up 2% to 2.5%. Sequences were obtained from peripheral blood. The receptors derive from a woman between 45 and 65 years old with acute or convalescent COVID-19. Both conserved end residues are part of each CDR3. D genes are given only for firm matches. Not all rows give a size; the values are once, few, many and, for expanded clones, a class.

j_gene | d_gene | abundance | v_gene | CDR3nt | CDR3aa
TRBJ2-2 | TRBD1 | NA | TRBV24-1 | TGTGCCACCAGTGACCCTCCCGGGACAGGGAACACCGGGGAGCTGTTTTTT | CATSDPPGTGNTGELFF
TRBJ2-5 | TRBD2 | NA | TRBV6-2/TRBV6-3 | TGTGCCAGCAGTTACTCGGCGGGAGGCGCGGAGACCCAGTACTTC | CASSYSAGGAETQYF
TRBJ2-2 | TRBD1 | NA | TRBV5-4 | TGTGCCAGCAGCGCTGGACAGGACACCGGGGAGCTGTTTTTT | CASSAGQDTGELFF
TRBJ2-3 | TRBD1 | once | TRBV7-9 | TGTGCCAGCAGTGCCGGGACAGGGTTCACAGATACGCAGTATTTT | CASSAGTGFTDTQYF
TRBJ2-1 | NA | NA | TRBV20-1 | TGCAGTGCAAAGGGGGGGGATGAGCAGTTCTTC | CSAKGGDEQFF
TRBJ2-5 | NA | NA | TRBV5-6 | TGTGCCAGCAGCTTGGGTCGGCAGGCCCAGGAGACCCAGTACTTC | CASSLGRQAQETQYF
TRBJ2-7 | TRBD2 | NA | TRBV5-1 | TGCGCCAGCAGCCCCTTCGGCCGGGCTAGCGGGGAGAGCTCCTACGAGCAGTACTTC | CASSPFGRASGESSYEQYF
TRBJ1-4 | TRBD1 | NA | TRBV5-6 | TGTGCCAGCAGCGGGCGGGACAGTTTGGCCAATGAAAAACTGTTTTTT | CASSGRDSLANEKLFF
TRBJ1-5 | TRBD1 | NA | TRBV6-5 | TGTGCCAGCAGAATGGGACAGGAGTTCAATCAGCCCCAGCATTTT | CASRMGQEFNQPQHF
TRBJ1-6 | NA | NA | TRBV7-2 | TGTGCCAGCAGCTACCAAGGGACAACATCTTCACCCCTCCACTTT | CASSYQGTTSSPLHF
TRBJ2-1 | TRBD2 | NA | TRBV7-8 | TGTGCCAGCAGCTTCAGTCTGGGGGGGTCCTACAATGAGCAGTTCTTC | CASSFSLGGSYNEQFF
TRBJ2-7 | NA | NA | TRBV5-1 | TGCGCCAGCAGCGAAACAGGGTCCTCCTACGAGCAGTACTTC | CASSETGSSYEQYF
TRBJ2-2 | NA | NA | TRBV11-2 | TGTGCCAGCAGCTTAGTTTTGGGGCCGACCACCGGGGAGCTGTTTTTT | CASSLVLGPTTGELFF
TRBJ2-7 | TRBD2 | NA | TRBV24-1 | TGTGCCACCAGTGATGGGGTAGCGGGGGGCTACGAGCAGTACTTC | CATSDGVAGGYEQYF
TRBJ2-1 | NA | NA | TRBV5-6 | TGTGCCAGCAGCTTTGGGAGTCCTAGCTCCTACAATGAGCAGTTCTTC | CASSFGSPSSYNEQFF